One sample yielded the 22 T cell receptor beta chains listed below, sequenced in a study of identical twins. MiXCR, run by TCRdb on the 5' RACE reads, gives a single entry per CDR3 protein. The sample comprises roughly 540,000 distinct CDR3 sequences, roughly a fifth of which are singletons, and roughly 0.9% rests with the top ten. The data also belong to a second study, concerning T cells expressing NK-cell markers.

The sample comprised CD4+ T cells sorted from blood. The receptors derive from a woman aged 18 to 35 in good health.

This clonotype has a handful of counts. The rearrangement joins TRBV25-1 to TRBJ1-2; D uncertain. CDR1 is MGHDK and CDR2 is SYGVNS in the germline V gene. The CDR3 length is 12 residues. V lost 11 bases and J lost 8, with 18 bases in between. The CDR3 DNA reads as TGTGCCGCCTGGACGGCCCCCTCCGGCTACACCTTC. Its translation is CAAWTAPSGYTF.

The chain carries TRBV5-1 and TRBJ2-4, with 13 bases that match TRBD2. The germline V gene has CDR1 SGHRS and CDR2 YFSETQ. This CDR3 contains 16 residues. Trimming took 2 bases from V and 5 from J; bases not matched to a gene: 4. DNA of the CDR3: TGCGCCAGCAGCTTTACAGGACTAGCGGGAGAAAACATTCAGTACTTC. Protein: CASSFTGLAGENIQYF.

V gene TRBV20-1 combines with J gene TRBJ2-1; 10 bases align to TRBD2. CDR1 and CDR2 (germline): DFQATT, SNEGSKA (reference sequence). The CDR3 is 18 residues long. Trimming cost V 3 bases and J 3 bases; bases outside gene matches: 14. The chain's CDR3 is CSASSLAGVGSVYNEQFF. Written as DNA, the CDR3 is TGCAGTGCTAGTTCGCTAGCGGGGGTAGGGTCCGTCTACAATGAGCAGTTCTTC.

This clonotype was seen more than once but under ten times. Here the CDR3 DNA reads TGTGCCAGCAGACAGGACCGGCAAAAAAACATTCAGTACTTC. Translating gives CASRQDRQKNIQYF. The V and J genes are TRBV6-1 and TRBJ2-4, with D maybe TRBD1 (5 bases). Germline CDR1 and CDR2: MNHNS and SASEGT. V was cut by 6 bases and J by 4 bases, with 13 bases left in between. The CDR3 length is 14 residues.

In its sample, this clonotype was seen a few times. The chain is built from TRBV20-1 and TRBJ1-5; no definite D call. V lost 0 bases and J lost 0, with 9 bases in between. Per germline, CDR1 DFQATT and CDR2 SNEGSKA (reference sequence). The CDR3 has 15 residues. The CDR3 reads CSARDGQVSNQPQHF. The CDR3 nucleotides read TGCAGTGCTAGAGATGGTCAGGTTAGCAATCAGCCCCAGCATTTT.

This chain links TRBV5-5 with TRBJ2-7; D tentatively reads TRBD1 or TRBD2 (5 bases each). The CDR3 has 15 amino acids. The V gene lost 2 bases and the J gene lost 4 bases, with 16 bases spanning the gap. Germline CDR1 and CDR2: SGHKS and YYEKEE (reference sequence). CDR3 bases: TGTGCCAGCAGCTTTTCCGGGACGACAACTTACGAGCAGTACTTC. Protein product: CASSFSGTTTYEQYF.

The CDR3 DNA reads TGTGCCATCAGTGGACAGGGGGACACCGGGGAGCTGTTTTTT. Protein product: CAISGQGDTGELFF. V usage is TRBV10-3 and J usage is TRBJ2-2; 9 nucleotides agree with TRBD1. Germline V gene data show CDR1 as ENHRY and CDR2 as SYGVKD. The CDR3 spans 14 residues. V was clipped by 4 bases and J by 3 bases; unmatched bases: 0.

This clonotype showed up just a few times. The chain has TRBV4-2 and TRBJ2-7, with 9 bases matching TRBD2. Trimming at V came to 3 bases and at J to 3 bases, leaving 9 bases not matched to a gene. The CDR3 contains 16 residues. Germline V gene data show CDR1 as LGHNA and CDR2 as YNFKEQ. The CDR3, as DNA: TGTGCCAGCAGCCAGTCCCCCGCTAGCGGGGACTACGAGCAGTACTTC. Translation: CASSQSPASGDYEQYF.

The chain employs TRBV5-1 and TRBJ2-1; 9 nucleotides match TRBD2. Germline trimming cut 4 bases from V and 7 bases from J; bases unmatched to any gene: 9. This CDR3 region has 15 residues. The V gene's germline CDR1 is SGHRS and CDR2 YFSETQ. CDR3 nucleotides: TGCGCCAGCAGCCGGGACGCGGGAGGGGAAAATGAGCAGTTCTTC. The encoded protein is CASSRDAGGENEQFF.

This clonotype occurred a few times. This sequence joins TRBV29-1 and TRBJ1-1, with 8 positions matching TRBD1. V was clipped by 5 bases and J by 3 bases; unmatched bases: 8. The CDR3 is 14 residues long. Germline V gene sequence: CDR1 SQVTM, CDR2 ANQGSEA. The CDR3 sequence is CSVKKDRDDTEAFF. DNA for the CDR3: TGCAGCGTTAAAAAGGACAGGGACGACACTGAAGCTTTCTTT.

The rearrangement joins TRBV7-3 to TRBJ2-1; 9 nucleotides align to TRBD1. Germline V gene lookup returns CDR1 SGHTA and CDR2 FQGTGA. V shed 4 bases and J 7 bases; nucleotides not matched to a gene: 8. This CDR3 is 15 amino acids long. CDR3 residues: CASSSGQGGGNEQFF. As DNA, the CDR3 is TGTGCCAGCAGCTCGGGACAGGGAGGAGGAAATGAGCAGTTCTTC. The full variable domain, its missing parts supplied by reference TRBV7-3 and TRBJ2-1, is GAGVSQTPSNKVTEKGKYVELRCDPISGHTALYWYRQSLGQGPEFLIYFQGTGAADDSGLPNDRFFAVRPEGSVSTLKIQRTERGDSAVYLCASSSGQGGGNEQFFGPGTRLTVL.

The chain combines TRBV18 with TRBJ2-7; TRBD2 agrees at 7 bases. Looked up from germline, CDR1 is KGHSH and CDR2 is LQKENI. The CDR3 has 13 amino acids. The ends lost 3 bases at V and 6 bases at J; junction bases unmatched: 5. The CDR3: CASSPTREVEQYF. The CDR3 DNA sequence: TGTGCCAGCTCACCCACCCGGGAGGTCGAGCAGTACTTC.

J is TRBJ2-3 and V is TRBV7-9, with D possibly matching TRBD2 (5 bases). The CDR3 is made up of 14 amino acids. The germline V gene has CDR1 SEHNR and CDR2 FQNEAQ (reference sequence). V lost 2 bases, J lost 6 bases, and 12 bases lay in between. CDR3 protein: CASSLTGVLDTQYF. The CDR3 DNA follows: TGTGCCAGCAGCTTAACCGGGGTTCTGGATACGCAGTATTTT.

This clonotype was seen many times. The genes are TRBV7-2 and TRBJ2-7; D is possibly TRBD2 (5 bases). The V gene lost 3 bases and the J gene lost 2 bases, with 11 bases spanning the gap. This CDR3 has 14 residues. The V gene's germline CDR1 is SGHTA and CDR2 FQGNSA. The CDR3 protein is CASSLLGGPYEQYF. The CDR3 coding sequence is TGTGCCAGCAGCTTGCTTGGCGGGCCCTACGAGCAGTACTTC.

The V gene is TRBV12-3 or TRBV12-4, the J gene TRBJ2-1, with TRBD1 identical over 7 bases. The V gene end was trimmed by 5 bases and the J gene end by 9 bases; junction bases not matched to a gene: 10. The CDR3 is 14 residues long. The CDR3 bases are TGTGCCAGCAGTAACCGCCGGACAGGTACTGAGCAGTTCTTC. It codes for CASSNRRTGTEQFF.

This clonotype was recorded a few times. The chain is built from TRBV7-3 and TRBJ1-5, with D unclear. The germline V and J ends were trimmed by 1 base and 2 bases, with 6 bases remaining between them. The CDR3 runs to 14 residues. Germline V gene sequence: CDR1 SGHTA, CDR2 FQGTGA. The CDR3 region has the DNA TGTGCCAGCAGCTTAAAGGGAGGCAATCAGCCCCAGCATTTT. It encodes CASSLKGGNQPQHF.

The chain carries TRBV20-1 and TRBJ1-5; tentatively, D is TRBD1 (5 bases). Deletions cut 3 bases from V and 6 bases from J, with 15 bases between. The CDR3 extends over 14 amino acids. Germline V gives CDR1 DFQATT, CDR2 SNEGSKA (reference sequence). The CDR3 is CSASISSGTQPQHF. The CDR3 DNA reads TGCAGTGCTAGTATCTCTTCAGGGACTCAGCCCCAGCATTTT.

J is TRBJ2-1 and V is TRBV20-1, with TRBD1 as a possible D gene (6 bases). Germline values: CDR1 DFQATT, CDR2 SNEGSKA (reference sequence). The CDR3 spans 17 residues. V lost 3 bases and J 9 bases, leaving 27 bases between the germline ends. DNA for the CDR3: TGCAGTGCTAGCGAACTCAAGAGGACAGTTCTACGGTTTGAGCAGTTCTTC. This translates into CSASELKRTVLRFEQFF.

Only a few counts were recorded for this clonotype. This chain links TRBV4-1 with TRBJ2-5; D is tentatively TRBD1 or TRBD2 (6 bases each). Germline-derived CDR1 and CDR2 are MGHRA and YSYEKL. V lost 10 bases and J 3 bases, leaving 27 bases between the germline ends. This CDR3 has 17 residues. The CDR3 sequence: CATRGQGGFRVKETQYF. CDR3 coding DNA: TGCGCCACCCGGGGGCAGGGTGGTTTTCGCGTAAAAGAGACCCAGTACTTC.

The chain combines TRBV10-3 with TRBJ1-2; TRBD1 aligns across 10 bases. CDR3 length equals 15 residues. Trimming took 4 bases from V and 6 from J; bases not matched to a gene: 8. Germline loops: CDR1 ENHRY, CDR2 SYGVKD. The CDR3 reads CAISADRDRGNGYTF. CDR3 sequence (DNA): TGTGCCATCAGTGCTGATCGGGACAGGGGTAATGGCTACACCTTC.

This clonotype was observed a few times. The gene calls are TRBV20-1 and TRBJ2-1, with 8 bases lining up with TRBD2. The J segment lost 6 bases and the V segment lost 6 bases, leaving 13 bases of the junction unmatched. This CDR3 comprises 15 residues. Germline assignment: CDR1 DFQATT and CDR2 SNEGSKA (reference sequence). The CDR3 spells CSAGLAPTTRNEQFF. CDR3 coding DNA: TGCAGTGCAGGACTAGCACCTACTACGCGCAATGAGCAGTTCTTC.

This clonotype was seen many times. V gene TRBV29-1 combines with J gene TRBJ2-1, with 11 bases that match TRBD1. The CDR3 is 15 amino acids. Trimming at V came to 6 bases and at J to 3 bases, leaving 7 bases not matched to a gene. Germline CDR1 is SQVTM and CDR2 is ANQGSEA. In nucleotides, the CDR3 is TGCAGCGTGGATGGGACAGGGGGATACTACAATGAGCAGTTCTTC. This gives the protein CSVDGTGGYYNEQFF.